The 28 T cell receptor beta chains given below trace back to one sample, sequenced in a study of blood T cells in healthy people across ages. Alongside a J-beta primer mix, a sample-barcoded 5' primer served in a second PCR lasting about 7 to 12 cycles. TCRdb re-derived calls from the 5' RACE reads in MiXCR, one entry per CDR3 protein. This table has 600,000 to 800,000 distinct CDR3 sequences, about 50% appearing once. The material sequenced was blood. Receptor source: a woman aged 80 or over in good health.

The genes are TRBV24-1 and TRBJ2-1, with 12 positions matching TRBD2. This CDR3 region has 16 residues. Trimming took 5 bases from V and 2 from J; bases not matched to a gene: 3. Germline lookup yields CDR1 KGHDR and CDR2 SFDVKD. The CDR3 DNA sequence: TGTGCCACCAGTGGACCTAGCGGGAGGGCCTACAATGAGCAGTTCTTC. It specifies CATSGPSGRAYNEQFF.

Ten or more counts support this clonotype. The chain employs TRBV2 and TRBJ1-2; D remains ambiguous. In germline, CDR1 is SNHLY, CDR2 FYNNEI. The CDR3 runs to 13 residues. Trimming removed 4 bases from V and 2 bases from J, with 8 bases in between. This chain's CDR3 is CASSVAVNYGYTF. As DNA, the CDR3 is TGTGCCAGCAGTGTGGCTGTAAACTATGGCTACACCTTC.

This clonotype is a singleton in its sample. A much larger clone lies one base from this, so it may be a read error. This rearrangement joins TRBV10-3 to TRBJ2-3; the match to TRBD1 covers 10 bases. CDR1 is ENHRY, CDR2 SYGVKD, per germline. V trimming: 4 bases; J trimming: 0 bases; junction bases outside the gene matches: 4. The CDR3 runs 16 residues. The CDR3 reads CAISVGQGVSTDTQYF. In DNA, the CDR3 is TGTGCCATCAGTGTCGGACAGGGGGTAAGCACAGATACGCAGTATTTT.

The CDR3 DNA reads TGTGCCAGCATCCCGTTAGGGTCAGGGAAACAGTACTTC. Its translation is CASIPLGSGKQYF. This chain uses TRBV12-3 or TRBV12-4 with TRBJ2-4; D is perhaps TRBD1 (5 bases). The CDR3 has 13 amino acids. The V and J ends lost 7 bases and 13 bases respectively, with 20 bases between them.

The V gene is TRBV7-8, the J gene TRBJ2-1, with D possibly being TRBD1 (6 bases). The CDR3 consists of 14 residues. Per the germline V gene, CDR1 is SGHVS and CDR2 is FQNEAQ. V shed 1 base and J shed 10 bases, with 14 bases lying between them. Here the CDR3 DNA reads TGTGCCAGCAGCTTAGTCACAGGGAACTACGAGCAGTTCTTC. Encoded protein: CASSLVTGNYEQFF. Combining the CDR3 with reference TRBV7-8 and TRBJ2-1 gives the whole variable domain GAGVSQSPRYKVAKRGQDVALRCDPISGHVSLFWYQQALGQGPEFLTYFQNEAQLDKSGLPSDRFFAERPEGSVSTLKIQRTQQEDSAVYLCASSLVTGNYEQFFGPGTRLTVL.

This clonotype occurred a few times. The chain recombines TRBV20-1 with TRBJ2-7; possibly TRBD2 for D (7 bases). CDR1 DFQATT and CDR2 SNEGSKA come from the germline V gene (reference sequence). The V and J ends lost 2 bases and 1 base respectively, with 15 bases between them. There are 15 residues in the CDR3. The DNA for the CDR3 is TGCAGTGCTAGATCGAGGGGGGGCCGTTCCTACGAGCAGTACTTC. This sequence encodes CSARSRGGRSYEQYF.

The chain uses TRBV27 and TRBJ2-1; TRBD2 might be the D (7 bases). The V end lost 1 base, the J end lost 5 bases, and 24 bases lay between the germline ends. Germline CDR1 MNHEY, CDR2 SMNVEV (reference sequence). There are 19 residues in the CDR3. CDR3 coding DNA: TGTGCCAGCAGTTTATGGGGGGGGTACAGGGAATTAACGGACAATGAGCAGTTCTTC. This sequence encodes CASSLWGGYRELTDNEQFF.

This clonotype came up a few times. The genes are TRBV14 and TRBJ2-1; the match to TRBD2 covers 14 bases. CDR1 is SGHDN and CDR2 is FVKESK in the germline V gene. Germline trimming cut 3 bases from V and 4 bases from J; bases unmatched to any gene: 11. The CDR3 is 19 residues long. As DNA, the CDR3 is TGTGCCAGCAGCCATTACCCCGGGACTAGCGGGAGAGCGTACAATGAGCAGTTCTTC. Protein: CASSHYPGTSGRAYNEQFF.

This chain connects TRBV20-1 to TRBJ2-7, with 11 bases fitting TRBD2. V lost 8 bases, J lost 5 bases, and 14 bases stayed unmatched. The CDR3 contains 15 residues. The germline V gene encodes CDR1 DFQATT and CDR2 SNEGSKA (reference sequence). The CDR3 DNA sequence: TGCAGTTCGATACAAACCCTAGCGGGAGGCGACGAGCAGTACTTC. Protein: CSSIQTLAGGDEQYF.

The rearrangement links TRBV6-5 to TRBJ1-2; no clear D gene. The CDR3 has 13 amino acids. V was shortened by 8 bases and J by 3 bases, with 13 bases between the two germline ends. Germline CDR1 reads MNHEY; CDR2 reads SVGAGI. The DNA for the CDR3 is TGTGCCAGCGCCGGCCTGGGTGACTATGGCTACACCTTC. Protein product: CASAGLGDYGYTF.

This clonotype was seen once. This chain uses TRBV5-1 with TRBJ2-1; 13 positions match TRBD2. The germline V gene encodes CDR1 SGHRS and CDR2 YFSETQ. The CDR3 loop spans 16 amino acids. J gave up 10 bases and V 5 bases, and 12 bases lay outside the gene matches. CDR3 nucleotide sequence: TGCGCCAGCAGTTCCCAAGGGACTAGCGGGATTGACGAGCAGTTCTTC. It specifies CASSSQGTSGIDEQFF.

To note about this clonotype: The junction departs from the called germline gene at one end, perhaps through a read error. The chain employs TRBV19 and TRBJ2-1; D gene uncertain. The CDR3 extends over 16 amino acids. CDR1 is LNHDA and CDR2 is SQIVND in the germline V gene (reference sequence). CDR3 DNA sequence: TGTGCCAGTAGCCCAGCCGAGCGAAGCTCCTACAATAAGCAGTTCTTC. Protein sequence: CASSPAERSSYNKQFF.

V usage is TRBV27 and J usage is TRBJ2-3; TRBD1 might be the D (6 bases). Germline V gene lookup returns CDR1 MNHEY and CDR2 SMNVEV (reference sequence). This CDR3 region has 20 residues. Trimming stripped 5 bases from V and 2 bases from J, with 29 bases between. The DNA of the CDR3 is TGTGCCAGCAGTAGGAAGTTCCAGGGGCAGCCACCCTACTTCACAGATACGCAGTATTTT. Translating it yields CASSRKFQGQPPYFTDTQYF.

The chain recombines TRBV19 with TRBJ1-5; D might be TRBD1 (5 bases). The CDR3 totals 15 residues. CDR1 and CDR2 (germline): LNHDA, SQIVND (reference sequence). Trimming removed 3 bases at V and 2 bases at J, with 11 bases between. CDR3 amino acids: CASSIFRGGNQPQHF. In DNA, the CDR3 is TGTGCCAGTAGTATCTTCCGGGGGGGCAATCAGCCCCAGCATTTT.

DNA of the CDR3: TGTGCCAGCAGCCAAGGGAGGCAGGGCGACACCGGGGAGCTGTTTTTT. Translating gives CASSQGRQGDTGELFF. The rearrangement uses TRBV4-2 and TRBJ2-2; D may match TRBD1 or TRBD2 (5 bases each). The germline V gene encodes CDR1 LGHNA and CDR2 YNFKEQ. Trimming removed 1 base from V and 3 bases from J, with 12 bases in between. This CDR3 is 16 amino acids long.

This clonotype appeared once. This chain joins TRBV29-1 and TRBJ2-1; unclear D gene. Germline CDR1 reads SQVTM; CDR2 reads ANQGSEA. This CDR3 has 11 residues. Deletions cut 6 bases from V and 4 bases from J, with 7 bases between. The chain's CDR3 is CSVRQYNEQFF. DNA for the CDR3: TGCAGCGTCAGACAATACAATGAGCAGTTCTTC.

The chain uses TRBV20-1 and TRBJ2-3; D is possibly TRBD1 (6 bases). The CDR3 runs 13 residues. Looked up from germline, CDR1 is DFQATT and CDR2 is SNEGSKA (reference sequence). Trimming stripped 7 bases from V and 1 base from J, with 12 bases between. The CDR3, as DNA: TGCAGTGGCCACGAGGGGGGCACAGATACGCAGTATTTT. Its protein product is CSGHEGGTDTQYF.

This CDR3 reads CASSLVRPGVNSPLHF. Here the CDR3 DNA reads TGCGCCAGCAGCTTGGTGAGGCCAGGGGTAAACTCACCCCTCCACTTT. The chain uses TRBV5-1 and TRBJ1-6; possible D gene TRBD1, 6 bases. Trimming stripped 0 bases from V and 10 bases from J, with 17 bases between. CDR3 length equals 16 residues. Germline V lookup: CDR1 SGHRS, CDR2 YFSETQ. The full variable domain, rest sourced from reference TRBV5-1 and TRBJ1-6, is KAGVTQTPRYLIKTRGQQVTLSCSPISGHRSVSWYQQTPGQGLQFLFEYFSETQRNKGNFPGRFSGRQFSNSRSEMNVSTLELGDSALYLCASSLVRPGVNSPLHFGNGTRLTVT.

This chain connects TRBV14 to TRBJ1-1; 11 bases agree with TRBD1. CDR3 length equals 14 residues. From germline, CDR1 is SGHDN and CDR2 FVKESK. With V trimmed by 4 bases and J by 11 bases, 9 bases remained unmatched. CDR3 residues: CASSPPGQGELAFF. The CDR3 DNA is TGTGCCAGCAGCCCACCGGGACAGGGGGAATTGGCTTTCTTT.

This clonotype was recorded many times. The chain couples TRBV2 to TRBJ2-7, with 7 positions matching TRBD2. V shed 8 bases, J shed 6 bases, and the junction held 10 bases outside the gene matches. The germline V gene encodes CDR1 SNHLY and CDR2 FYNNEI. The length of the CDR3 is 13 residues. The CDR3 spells CASGLVPVVEQYF. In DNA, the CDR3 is TGTGCCAGCGGACTAGTCCCCGTTGTCGAGCAGTACTTC.

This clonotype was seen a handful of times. CDR3 DNA: TGTGCCACCAGCAGGAGGGGCGGGTTTGTGGATGAAAAACTGTTTTTT. It translates to CATSRRGGFVDEKLFF. The rearrangement joins TRBV15 to TRBJ1-4, with TRBD1 as a possible D gene (5 bases). Germline V lookup: CDR1 LNHNV, CDR2 YYDKDF (reference sequence). The CDR3 has 16 residues. V gave up 3 bases and J gave up 6 bases, with 17 bases separating them.

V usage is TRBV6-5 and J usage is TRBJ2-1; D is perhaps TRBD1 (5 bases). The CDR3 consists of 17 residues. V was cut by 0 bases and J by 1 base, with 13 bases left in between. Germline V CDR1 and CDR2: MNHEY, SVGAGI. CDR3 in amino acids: CASSYSSRRGSYNEQFF. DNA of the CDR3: TGTGCCAGCAGTTACTCGAGTCGTAGGGGTTCCTACAATGAGCAGTTCTTC.

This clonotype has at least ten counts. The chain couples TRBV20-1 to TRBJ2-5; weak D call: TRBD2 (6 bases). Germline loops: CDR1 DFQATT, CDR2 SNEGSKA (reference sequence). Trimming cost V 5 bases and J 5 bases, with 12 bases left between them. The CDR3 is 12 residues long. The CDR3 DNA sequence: TGCAGTGCTCGGGGGTCTGGGGAGACCCAGTACTTC. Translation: CSARGSGETQYF.

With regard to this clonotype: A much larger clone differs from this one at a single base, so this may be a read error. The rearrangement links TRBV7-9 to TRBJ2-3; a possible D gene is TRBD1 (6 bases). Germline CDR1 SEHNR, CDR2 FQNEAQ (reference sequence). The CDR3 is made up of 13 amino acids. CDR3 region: CASSFGQTDTRYF. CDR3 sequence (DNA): TGTGCCAGCAGTTTTGGACAGACAGATACGCGGTATTTT.

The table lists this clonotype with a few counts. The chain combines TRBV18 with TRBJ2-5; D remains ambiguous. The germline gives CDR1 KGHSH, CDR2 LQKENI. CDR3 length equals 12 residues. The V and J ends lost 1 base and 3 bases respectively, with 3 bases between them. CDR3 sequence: CASSPREETQYF. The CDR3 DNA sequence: TGTGCCAGCTCACCACGGGAAGAGACCCAGTACTTC.

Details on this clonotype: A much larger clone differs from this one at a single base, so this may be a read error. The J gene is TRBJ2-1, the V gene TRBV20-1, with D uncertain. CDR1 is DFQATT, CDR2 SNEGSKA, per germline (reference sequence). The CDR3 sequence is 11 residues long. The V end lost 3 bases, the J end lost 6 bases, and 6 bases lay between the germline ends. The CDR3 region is CSARDPNEQFF. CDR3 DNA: TGCAGTGCTAGGGACCCCAATGAGCAGTTCTTC.

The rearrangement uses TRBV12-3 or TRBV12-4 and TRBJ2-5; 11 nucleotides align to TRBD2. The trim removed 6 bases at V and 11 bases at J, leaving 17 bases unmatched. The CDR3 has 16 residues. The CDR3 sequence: CASREPGLAEYNEQYF. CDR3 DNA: TGTGCCAGCAGAGAACCGGGACTAGCGGAATACAATGAGCAGTACTTC.

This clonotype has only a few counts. CDR3 DNA sequence: TGCGCCAGCTGCAGGGACCCGAACACTGAAGCTTTCTTT. This encodes CASCRDPNTEAFF. The gene calls are TRBV5-1 and TRBJ1-1; perhaps TRBD1 as D (5 bases). Trimming shortened V by 7 bases and J by 1 base, and 11 bases separated the two germline ends. CDR1 is SGHRS, CDR2 YFSETQ, per germline. The CDR3 runs to 13 residues. The variable domain in full, completed from reference TRBV5-1 and TRBJ1-1, reads KAGVTQTPRYLIKTRGQQVTLSCSPISGHRSVSWYQQTPGQGLQFLFEYFSETQRNKGNFPGRFSGRQFSNSRSEMNVSTLELGDSALYLCASCRDPNTEAFFGQGTRLTVV.